This T cell receptor beta chain was profiled in a study of neurological immune-mediated disorders. Whole-study context: The roughly 34 patients with multiple sclerosis comprised some 30 relapsing-remitting cases and 3 secondary progressive cases. The study's findings and limits: HTLV-1-associated myelopathy led in TCR clonal expansion, while multiple sclerosis ranked lowest, below healthy controls. The repertoires of 18 of 34 multiple sclerosis patients fell into one related-CDR3 cluster (a possible signature) under phylogenetic grouping.

This clonotype has a count of ten or more. Its specificity is not known. The CDR3 is made up of 18 amino acids. The V gene's germline CDR1 is SGHDT and CDR2 YYEEEE. The V and J ends lost 3 bases and 0 bases respectively, with 22 bases between them. The making of cDNA relied on 5'RACE with 10-nucleotide random UMIs. From the 5' RACE reads, TCRdb called clonotypes with MiXCR, one entry per CDR3 protein. The table has some 80,000 distinct CDR3 sequences, roughly 4.5% seen once; the top ten hold over 5.5%. Time point meaning: longitudinal time-point 3. The V and J genes are TRBV5-6 and TRBJ2-7; D gene unclear. The specimen sequenced was PBMCs. The clonotype comes from a woman aged 55 to 70 with multiple sclerosis. The CDR3 coding sequence is TGTGCCAGCAGCTCCTCACATTGGACGGACCGAGCCTCCTACGAGCAGTACTTC. Translating gives CASSSSHWTDRASYEQYF.